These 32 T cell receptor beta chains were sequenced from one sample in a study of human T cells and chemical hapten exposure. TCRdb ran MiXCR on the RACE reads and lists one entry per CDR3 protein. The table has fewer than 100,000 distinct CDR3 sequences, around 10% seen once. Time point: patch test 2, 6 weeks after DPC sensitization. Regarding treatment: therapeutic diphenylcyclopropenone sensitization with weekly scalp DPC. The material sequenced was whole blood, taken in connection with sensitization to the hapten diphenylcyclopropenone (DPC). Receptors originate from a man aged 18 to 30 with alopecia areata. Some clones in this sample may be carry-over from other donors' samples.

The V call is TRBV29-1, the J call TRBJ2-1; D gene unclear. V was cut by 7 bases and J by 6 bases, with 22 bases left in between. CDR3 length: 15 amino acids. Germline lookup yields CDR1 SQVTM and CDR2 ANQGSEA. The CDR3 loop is CSAEPIEGIPNEQFF. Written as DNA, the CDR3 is TGCAGCGCCGAACCAATCGAAGGGATCCCCAATGAGCAGTTCTTC.

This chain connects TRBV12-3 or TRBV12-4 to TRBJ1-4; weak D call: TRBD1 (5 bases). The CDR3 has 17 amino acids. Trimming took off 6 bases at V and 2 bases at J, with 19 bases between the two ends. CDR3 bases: TGTGCCAGCAGAATTACAGGCCCCCCAGCGACTAATGAAAAACTGTTTTTT. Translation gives CASRITGPPATNEKLFF.

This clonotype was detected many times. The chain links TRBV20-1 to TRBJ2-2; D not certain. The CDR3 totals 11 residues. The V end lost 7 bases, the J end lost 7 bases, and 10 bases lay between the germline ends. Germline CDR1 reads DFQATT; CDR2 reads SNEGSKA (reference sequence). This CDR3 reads CSVPNRGELFF. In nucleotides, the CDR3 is TGCAGTGTTCCAAACCGCGGGGAGCTGTTTTTT.

Here the CDR3 reads CASRSDRVSAEAFF. CDR3 sequence (DNA): TGTGCCAGCAGGTCGGACAGGGTTAGTGCTGAAGCTTTCTTT. The chain combines TRBV12-3 or TRBV12-4 with TRBJ1-1; 8 bases map to TRBD1. The CDR3 is 14 amino acids. Trimming took 6 bases from V and 6 from J; bases not matched to a gene: 9.

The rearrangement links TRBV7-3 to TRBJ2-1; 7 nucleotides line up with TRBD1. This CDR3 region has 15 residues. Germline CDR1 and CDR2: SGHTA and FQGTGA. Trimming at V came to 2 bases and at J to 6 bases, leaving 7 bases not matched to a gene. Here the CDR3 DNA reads TGTGCCAGCAGCTTATTGGCAGGGGGAAGCAATGAGCAGTTCTTC. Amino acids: CASSLLAGGSNEQFF.

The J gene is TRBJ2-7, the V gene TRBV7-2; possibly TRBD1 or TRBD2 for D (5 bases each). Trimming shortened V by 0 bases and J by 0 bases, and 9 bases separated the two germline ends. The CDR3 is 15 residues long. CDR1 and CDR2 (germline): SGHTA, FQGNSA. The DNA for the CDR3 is TGTGCCAGCAGCTTAGCGGGGGAAAGCTCCTACGAGCAGTACTTC. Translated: CASSLAGESSYEQYF.

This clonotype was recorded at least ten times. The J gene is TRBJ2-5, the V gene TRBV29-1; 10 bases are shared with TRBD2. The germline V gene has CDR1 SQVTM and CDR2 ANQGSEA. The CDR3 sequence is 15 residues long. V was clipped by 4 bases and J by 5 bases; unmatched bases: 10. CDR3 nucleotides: TGCAGCGTTGTTGGAGCGGGGGGGCTCAGGGAGACCCAGTACTTC. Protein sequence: CSVVGAGGLRETQYF.

As DNA, the CDR3 is TGTGCCAGCAGCTTAAGGCCAGCGGGGGCGGGAGATACGCAGTATTTT. This codes for CASSLRPAGAGDTQYF. The chain is built from TRBV7-8 and TRBJ2-3; 8 bases agree with TRBD2. The CDR3 consists of 16 residues. CDR1 is SGHVS, CDR2 FQNEAQ, per germline. J lost 5 bases, V lost 2 bases, and 9 bases had no gene match.

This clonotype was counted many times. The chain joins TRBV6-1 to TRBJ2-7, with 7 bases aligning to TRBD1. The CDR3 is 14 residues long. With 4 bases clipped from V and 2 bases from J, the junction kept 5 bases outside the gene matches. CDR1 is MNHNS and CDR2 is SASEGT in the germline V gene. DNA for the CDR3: TGTGCCAGCAGTGTCGGGACAGCTACCTACGAGCAGTACGTC. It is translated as CASSVGTATYEQYV.

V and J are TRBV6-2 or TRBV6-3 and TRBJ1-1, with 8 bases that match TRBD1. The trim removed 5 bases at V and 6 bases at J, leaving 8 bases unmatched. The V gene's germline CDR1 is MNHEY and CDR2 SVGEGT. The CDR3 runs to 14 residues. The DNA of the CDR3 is TGTGCCAGCAGTCCAGATCTACAGGGGGCTGAAGCTTTCTTT. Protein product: CASSPDLQGAEAFF.

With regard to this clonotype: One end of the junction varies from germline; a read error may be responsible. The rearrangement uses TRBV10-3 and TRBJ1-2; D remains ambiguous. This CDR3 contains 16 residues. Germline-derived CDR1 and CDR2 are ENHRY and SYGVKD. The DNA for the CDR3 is TGTGCCATCAGTGAGAGTCGCGGGCCTAATACACATATATGGTCCTTC. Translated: CAISESRGPNTHIWSF.

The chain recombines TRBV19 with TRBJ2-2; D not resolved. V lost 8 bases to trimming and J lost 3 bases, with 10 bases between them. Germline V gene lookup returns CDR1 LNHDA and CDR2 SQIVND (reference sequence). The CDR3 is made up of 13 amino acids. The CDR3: CASGSGYTGELFF. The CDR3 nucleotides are TGTGCCAGTGGATCCGGATACACCGGGGAGCTGTTTTTT.

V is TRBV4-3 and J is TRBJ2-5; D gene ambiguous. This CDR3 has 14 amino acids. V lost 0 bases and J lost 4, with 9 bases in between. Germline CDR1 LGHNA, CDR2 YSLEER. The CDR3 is CASSQDSGRETQYF. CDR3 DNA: TGCGCCAGCAGCCAAGATTCCGGGCGAGAGACCCAGTACTTC.

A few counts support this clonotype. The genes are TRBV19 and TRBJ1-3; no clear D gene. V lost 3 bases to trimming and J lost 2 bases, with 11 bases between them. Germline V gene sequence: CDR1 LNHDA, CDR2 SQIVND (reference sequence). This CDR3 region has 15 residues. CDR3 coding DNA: TGTGCCAGTAGTATTTCGAGGGCGCCTGGAAACACCATATATTTT. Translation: CASSISRAPGNTIYF.

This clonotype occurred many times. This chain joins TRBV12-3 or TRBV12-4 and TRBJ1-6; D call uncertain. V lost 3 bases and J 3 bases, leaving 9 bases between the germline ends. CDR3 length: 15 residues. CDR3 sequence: CASSFTISYNSPLHF. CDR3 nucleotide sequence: TGTGCCAGCAGTTTTACCATTAGCTATAATTCACCCCTCCACTTT.

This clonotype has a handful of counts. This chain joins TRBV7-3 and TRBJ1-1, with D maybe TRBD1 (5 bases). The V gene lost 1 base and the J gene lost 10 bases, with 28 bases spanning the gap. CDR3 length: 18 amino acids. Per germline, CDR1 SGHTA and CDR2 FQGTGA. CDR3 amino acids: CASSLKSLIQDASIPAFF. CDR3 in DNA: TGTGCCAGCAGCTTAAAAAGCCTAATACAGGACGCGTCAATCCCAGCTTTCTTT. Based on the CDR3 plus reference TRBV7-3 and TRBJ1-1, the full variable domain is GAGVSQTPSNKVTEKGKYVELRCDPISGHTALYWYRQSLGQGPEFLIYFQGTGAADDSGLPNDRFFAVRPEGSVSTLKIQRTERGDSAVYLCASSLKSLIQDASIPAFFGQGTRLTVV.

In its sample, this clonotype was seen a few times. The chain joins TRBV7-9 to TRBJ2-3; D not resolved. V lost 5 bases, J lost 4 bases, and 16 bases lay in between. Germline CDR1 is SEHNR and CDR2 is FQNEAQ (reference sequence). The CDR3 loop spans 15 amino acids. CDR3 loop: CASSTPSLEPDTQYF. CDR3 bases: TGTGCCAGCAGCACCCCGAGTTTGGAGCCAGATACGCAGTATTTT. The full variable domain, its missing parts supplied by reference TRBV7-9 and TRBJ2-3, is DTGVSQNPRHKITKRGQNVTFRCDPISEHNRLYWYRQTLGQGPEFLTYFQNEAQLEKSRLLSDRFSAERPKGSFSTLEIQRTEQGDSAMYLCASSTPSLEPDTQYFGPGTRLTVL.

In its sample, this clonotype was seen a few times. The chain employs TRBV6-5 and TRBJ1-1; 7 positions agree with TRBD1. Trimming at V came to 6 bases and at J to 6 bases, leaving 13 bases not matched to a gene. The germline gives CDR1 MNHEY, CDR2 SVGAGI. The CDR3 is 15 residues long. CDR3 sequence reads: CASRLQGRALAEAFF. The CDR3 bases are TGTGCCAGCAGACTACAGGGGCGTGCGTTGGCTGAAGCTTTCTTT.

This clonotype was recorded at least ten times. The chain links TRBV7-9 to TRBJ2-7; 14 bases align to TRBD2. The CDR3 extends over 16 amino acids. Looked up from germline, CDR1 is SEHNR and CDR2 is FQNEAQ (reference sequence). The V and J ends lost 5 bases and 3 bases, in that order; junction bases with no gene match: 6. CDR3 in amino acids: CASSLGTSGGYYEQYV. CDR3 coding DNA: TGTGCCAGCAGCCTAGGGACTAGCGGGGGCTACTACGAGCAGTACGTC.

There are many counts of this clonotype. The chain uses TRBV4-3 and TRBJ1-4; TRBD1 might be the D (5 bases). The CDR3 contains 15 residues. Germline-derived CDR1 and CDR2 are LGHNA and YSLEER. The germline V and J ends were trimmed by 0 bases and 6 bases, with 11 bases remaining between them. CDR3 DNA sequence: TGCGCCAGCAGCCAAGATAGCGGGACGGATGAAAAACTGTTTTTT. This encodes CASSQDSGTDEKLFF.

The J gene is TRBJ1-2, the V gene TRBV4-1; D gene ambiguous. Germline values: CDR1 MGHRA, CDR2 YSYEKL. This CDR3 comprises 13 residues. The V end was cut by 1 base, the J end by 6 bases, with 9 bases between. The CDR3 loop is CASSQARQDGYTF. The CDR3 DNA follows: TGCGCCAGCAGCCAAGCTCGACAAGATGGCTACACCTTC.

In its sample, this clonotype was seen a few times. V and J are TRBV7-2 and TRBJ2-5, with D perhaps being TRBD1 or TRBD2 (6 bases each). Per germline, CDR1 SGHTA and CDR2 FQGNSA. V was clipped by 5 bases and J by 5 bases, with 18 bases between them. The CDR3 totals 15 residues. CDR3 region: CASSATRGVGETQYF. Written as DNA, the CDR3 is TGTGCCAGCAGCGCCACAAGGGGGGTCGGGGAGACCCAGTACTTC.

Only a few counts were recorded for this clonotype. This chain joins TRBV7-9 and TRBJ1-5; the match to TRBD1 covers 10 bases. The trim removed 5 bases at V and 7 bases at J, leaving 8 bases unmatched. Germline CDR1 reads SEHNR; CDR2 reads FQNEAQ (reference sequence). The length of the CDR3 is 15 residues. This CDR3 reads CASSAGRTGGQPQHF. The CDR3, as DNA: TGTGCCAGCAGCGCAGGCAGGACAGGGGGGCAGCCCCAGCATTTT. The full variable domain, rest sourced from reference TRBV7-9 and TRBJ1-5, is DTGVSQNPRHKITKRGQNVTFRCDPISEHNRLYWYRQTLGQGPEFLTYFQNEAQLEKSRLLSDRFSAERPKGSFSTLEIQRTEQGDSAMYLCASSAGRTGGQPQHFGDGTRLSIL.

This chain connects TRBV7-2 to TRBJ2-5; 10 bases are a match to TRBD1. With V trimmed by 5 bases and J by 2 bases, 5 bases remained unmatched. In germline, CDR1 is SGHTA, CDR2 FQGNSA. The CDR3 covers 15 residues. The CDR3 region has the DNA TGTGCCAGCAGCGGAGGACAGGGGGGTCAAGAGACCCAGTACTTC. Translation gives CASSGGQGGQETQYF. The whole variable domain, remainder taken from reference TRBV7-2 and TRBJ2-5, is GAGVSQSPSNKVTEKGKDVELRCDPISGHTALYWYRQSLGQGLEFLIYFQGNSAPDKSGLPSDRFSAERTGGSVSTLTIQRTQQEDSAVYLCASSGGQGGQETQYFGPGTRLLVL.

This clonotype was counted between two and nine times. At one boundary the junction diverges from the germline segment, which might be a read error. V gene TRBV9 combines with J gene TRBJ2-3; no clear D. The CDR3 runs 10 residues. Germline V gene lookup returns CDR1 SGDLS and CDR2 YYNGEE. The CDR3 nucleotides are TGCCAGTCGAACACAGATACGCAGTATTTT. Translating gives CQSNTDTQYF.

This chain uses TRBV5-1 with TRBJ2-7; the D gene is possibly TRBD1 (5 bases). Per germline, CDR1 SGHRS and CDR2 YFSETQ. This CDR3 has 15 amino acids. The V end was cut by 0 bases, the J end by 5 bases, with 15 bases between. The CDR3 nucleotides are TGCGCCAGCAGCTTGGTCGGCAGGGTGGGCGACGAGCAGTACTTC. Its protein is CASSLVGRVGDEQYF.

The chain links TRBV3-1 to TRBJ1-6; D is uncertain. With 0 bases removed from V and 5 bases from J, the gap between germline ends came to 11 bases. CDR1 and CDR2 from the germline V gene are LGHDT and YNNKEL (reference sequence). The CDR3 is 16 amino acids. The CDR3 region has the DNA TGTGCCAGCAGCCAAGATCGGGCAGCCGATAATTCACCCCTCCACTTT. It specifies CASSQDRAADNSPLHF.

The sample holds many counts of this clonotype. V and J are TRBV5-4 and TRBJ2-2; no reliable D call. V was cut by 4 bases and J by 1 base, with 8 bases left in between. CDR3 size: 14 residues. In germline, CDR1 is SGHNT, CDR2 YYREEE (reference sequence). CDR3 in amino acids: CASSPGMNTGELFF. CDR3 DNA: TGTGCCAGCAGCCCGGGCATGAACACCGGGGAGCTGTTTTTT. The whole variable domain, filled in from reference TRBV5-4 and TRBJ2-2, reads ETGVTQSPTHLIKTRGQQVTLRCSSQSGHNTVSWYQQALGQGPQFIFQYYREEENGRGNFPPRFSGLQFPNYSSELNVNALELDDSALYLCASSPGMNTGELFFGEGSRLTVL.

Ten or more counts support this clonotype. CDR3 sequence reads: CASSLKIGQFF. The CDR3 bases are TGTGCCAGCAGCTTGAAGATTGGGCAGTTCTTC. The genes are TRBV11-1 and TRBJ2-1; D remains ambiguous. The V and J ends lost 3 bases and 12 bases respectively, with 9 bases between them. Germline CDR1 is SGHAT and CDR2 is FQDESV (reference sequence). The CDR3 runs 11 residues.

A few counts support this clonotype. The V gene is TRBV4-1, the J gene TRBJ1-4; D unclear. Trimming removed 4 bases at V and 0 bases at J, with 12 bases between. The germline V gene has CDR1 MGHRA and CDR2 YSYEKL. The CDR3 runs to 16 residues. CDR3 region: CASSLEAEATNEKLFF. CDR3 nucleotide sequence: TGCGCCAGCAGCCTGGAGGCGGAAGCAACTAATGAAAAACTGTTTTTT.

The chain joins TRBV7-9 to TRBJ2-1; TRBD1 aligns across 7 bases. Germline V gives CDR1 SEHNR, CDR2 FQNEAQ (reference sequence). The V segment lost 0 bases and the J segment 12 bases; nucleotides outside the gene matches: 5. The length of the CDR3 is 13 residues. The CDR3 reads CASSLALGQSQFF. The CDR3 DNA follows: TGTGCCAGCAGCTTAGCGCTGGGACAGTCGCAGTTCTTC.

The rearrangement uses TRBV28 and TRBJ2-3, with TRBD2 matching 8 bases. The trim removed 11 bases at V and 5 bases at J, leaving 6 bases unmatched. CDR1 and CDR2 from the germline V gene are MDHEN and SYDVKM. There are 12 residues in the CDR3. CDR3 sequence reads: CAYSGALDTQYF. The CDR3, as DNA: TGTGCCTATAGCGGGGCCCTAGATACGCAGTATTTT.